The rows below give T cell receptor beta chains drawn from one sample of a study of blood T cells in healthy people across ages. TCRdb passed the 5' RACE reads through MiXCR, listing each CDR3 protein once. The data hold about 760,000 distinct CDR3 sequences, with approximately 53% observed a single time. Sequenced sample: blood. All receptors derive from a man in his forties in good health. CDR3s include the opening cysteine and the closing phenylalanine or tryptophan.

j_call | v_call | cdr3_aa
TRBJ2-7 | TRBV20-1 | CGASRSGSVYEQYF
TRBJ2-1 | TRBV27 | CASCRSSGSSYNEQFF
TRBJ2-1 | TRBV29-1 | CSVERAGPTNEQFF
TRBJ2-1 | TRBV9 | CASSASRLAGVINEQFF
TRBJ2-5 | TRBV28 | CASSRPSGSPETQYF
TRBJ2-6 | TRBV6-5 | CASSGTAGANVLTF
TRBJ2-5 | TRBV2 | CASSELRGRGETQYF
TRBJ2-3 | TRBV28 | CASSWGGQGLVTRTQYF
TRBJ2-5 | TRBV12-3/TRBV12-4 | CASSRSGAQETQYF
TRBJ2-3 | TRBV5-1 | CASSVSMPSTDTQYF
TRBJ2-7 | TRBV7-2 | CASSLRLGTSGSSYEQYF
TRBJ2-3 | TRBV24-1 | CATSDFVVADGTDTQYF
TRBJ2-2 | TRBV4-2 | CASSQDRGLNTGELFF
TRBJ1-2 | TRBV6-2/TRBV6-3 | CASGVKLNYGYTF
TRBJ1-6 | TRBV5-1 | CASSSSGDSPLHF
TRBJ2-3 | TRBV2 | CASKYRTSRDTQYF
TRBJ2-3 | TRBV6-6 | CASSTGTGLTDTQYF
TRBJ2-3 | TRBV29-1 | CSVEHLTDTQYF
TRBJ1-5 | TRBV7-7 | CASSLEKGGGTEQPQHF
TRBJ2-1 | TRBV6-1 | CASRKGLAGPSSYNEQFF
TRBJ1-4 | TRBV29-1 | CSVEDREGVGEKLFF
TRBJ2-3 | TRBV24-1 | CATSNLDTQYF
TRBJ1-1 | TRBV6-5 | CASQAGESPRAFF
TRBJ2-3 | TRBV2 | CASRGAEDTQYF
TRBJ1-5 | TRBV20-1 | CRARDANQPQHF
TRBJ2-5 | TRBV29-1 | CSAATVGGTQYF
TRBJ2-1 | TRBV5-1 | CASSLGLGGGRNEQFF
TRBJ1-2 | TRBV25-1 | CASTPAGTGYGYTF
TRBJ2-1 | TRBV15 | CATSRDLASSYNEQFF
TRBJ2-3 | TRBV12-3/TRBV12-4 | CASSFWGFTDTQYF
TRBJ2-3 | TRBV7-2 | CASSRKPTDTQYF
TRBJ1-5 | TRBV6-5 | CASRERLDSNQPQHF
TRBJ1-2 | TRBV20-1 | CSGGTLQRDGYTF
TRBJ1-2 | TRBV13 | CASSRPPDSNSYTF
TRBJ1-6 | TRBV6-2/TRBV6-3 | CASSSDPPGQGRSPLHF
TRBJ2-1 | TRBV29-1 | CSVEANRDNEQFF
TRBJ2-3 | TRBV29-1 | CSVLTSGRAGADTQYF
TRBJ2-3 | TRBV7-6 | CASSETRGTDTQYF
TRBJ2-5 | TRBV9 | CASSVMAGGRQETQYF
TRBJ2-5 | TRBV5-1 | CASSLRNELETQYF
TRBJ2-5 | TRBV28 | CASSYSHQETQYF
TRBJ2-5 | TRBV12-3/TRBV12-4 | CASTQRETQYF
TRBJ2-2 | TRBV7-6 | CASRDKDRGPGELFF
TRBJ2-1 | TRBV24-1 | CATSELSGEEGVNEQFF
TRBJ2-3 | TRBV29-1 | CSVHRSGTDTRYF
TRBJ1-2 | TRBV15 | CATSRDRTGDGYTF
TRBJ2-5 | TRBV4-3 | CASSQESGLGSETQYF
TRBJ2-3 | TRBV29-1 | CSLRVAGFSITSTDTQYF
TRBJ2-5 | TRBV11-1 | CASSFGGTRETQYF
TRBJ2-1 | TRBV29-1 | CSVEGGVLKSSYNEQFF
TRBJ1-6 | TRBV5-5 | CASSLTSSYNSPLHF
TRBJ2-3 | TRBV27 | CASSDPGDPTDTQYF
TRBJ2-5 | TRBV3-1 | CASSQGGGQGILEQYF